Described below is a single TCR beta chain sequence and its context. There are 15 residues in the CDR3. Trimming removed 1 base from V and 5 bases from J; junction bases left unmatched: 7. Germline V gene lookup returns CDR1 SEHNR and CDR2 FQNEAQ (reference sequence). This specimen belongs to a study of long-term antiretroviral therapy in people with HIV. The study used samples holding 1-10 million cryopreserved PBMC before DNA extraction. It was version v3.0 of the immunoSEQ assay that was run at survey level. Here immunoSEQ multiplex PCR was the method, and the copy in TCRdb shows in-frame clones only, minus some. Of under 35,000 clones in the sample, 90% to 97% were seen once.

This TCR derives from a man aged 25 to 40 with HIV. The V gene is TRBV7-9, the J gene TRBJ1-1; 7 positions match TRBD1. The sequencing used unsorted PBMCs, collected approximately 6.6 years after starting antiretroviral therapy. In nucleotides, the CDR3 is TGTGCCAGCAGCTTAGTGGGCAGGGGGGAGACTGAAGCTTTCTTT. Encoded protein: CASSLVGRGETEAFF.